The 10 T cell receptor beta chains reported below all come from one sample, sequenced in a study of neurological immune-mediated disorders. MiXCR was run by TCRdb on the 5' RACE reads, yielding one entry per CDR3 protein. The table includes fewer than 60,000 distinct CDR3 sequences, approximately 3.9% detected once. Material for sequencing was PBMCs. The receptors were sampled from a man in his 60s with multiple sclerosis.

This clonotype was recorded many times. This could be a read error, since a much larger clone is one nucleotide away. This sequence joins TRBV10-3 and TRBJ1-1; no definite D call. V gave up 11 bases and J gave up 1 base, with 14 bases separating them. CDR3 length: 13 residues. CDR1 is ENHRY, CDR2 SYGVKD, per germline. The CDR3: CALRGKRNTEAFF. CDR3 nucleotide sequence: TGTGCCCTTCGGGGAAAGAGGAACACTGAAGCTTTCTTT.

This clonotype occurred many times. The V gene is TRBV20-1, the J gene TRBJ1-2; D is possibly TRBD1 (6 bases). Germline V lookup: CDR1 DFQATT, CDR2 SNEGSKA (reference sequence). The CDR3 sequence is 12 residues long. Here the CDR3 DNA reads TGCACCGCACAGGGTTTTAACTATGGCTACACCTTC. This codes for CTAQGFNYGYTF.

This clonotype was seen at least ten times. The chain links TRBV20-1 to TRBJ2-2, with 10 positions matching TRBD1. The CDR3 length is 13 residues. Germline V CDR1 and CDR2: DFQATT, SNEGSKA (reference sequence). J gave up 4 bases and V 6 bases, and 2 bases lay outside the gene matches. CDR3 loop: CSARTGGTGELFF. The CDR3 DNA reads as TGCAGTGCGAGGACAGGGGGCACCGGGGAGCTGTTTTTT.

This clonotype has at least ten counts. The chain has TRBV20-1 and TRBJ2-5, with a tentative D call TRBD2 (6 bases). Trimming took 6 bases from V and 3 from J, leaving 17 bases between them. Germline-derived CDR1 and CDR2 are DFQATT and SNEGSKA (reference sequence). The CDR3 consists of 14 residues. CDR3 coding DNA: TGCAGTGCGGAACCCGGGACTCGAAAAGAGACCCAGTACTTC. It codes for CSAEPGTRKETQYF.

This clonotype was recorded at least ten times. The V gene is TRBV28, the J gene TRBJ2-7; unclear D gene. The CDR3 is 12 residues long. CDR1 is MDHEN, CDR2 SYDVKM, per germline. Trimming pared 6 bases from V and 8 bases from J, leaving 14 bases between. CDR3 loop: CASSLGPRQQYF. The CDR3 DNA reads TGTGCCAGCAGCCTCGGGCCCAGGCAGCAGTACTTC.

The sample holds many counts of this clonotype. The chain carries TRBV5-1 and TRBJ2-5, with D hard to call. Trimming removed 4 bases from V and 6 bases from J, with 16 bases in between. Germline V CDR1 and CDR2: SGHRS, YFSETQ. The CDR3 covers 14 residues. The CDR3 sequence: CASSPRLAPQTQYF. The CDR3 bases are TGCGCCAGCAGCCCGAGACTGGCTCCGCAGACCCAGTACTTC. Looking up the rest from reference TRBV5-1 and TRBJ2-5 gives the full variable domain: KAGVTQTPRYLIKTRGQQVTLSCSPISGHRSVSWYQQTPGQGLQFLFEYFSETQRNKGNFPGRFSGRQFSNSRSEMNVSTLELGDSALYLCASSPRLAPQTQYFGPGTRLLVL.

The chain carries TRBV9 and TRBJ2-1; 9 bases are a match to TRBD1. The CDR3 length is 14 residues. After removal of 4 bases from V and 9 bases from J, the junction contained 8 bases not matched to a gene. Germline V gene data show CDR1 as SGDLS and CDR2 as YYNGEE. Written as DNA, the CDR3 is TGTGCCAGCAGCCCCAGGGACAGGGTCGGTGAGCAGTTCTTC. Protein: CASSPRDRVGEQFF.

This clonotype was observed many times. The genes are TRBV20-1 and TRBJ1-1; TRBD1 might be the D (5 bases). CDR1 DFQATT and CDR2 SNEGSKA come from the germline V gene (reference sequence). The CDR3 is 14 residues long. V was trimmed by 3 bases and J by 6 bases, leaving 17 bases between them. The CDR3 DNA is TGCAGTGCTAGGGACCTCAGGGAGGACGCTGAAGCTTTCTTT. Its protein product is CSARDLREDAEAFF.

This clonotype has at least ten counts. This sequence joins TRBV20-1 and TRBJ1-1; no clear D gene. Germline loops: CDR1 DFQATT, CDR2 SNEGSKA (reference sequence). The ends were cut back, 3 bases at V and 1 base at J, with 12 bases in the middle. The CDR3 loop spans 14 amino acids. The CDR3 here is CSASRRRTNTEAFF. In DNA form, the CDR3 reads TGCAGTGCTAGTCGACGGAGAACGAACACTGAAGCTTTCTTT.

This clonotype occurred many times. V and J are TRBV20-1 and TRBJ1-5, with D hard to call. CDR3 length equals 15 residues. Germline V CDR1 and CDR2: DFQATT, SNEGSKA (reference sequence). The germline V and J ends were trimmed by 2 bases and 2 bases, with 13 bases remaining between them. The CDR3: CSARKDGRGNQPQHF. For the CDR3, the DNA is TGCAGTGCTAGAAAGGACGGAAGGGGCAATCAGCCCCAGCATTTT.